The 17 T cell receptor beta chains below come from one sample, sequenced in a study of blood T cell repertoires in COVID-19. Data came from immunoSEQ multiplex PCR; TCRdb stores just in-frame clones and leaves some out. This table holds 60,000 to 65,000 clones, about three quarters found once. The sequenced material came from peripheral blood. These receptor sequences come from a human donor in a cohort sampled during active COVID-19.

CDR3 coding DNA: TGTGCCAGCAGCCAAGAGGCTACCCCGGGTGGGGGCTACACCTTC. As protein: CASSQEATPGGGYTF. V and J are TRBV3-1 (or the pseudogene TRBV3-2) and TRBJ1-2; D ambiguous. Trimming removed 0 bases from V and 8 bases from J, with 16 bases in between. This CDR3 spans 15 amino acids. Germline values: CDR1 LGHDT, CDR2 YNNKEL (reference sequence).

This clone was detected only a few times. The chain recombines TRBV29-1 with TRBJ2-1; 8 bases match TRBD1. CDR3 size: 17 residues. Germline lookup yields CDR1 SQVTM and CDR2 ANQGSEA. Trimming at V came to 3 bases and at J to 3 bases, leaving 13 bases not matched to a gene. CDR3 nucleotides: TGCAGCGTTGACCCACAGACTAGGACAGGGTTCTACAATGAGCAGTTCTTC. Translated, it gives CSVDPQTRTGFYNEQFF.

This chain uses TRBV5-8 with TRBJ2-4; 9 bases are a match to TRBD2. The CDR3 runs 18 residues. The germline gives CDR1 SGHTS, CDR2 YDEGEE. Losses at the gene ends were 4 bases for V and 0 bases for J; bases not matched to a gene: 11. The CDR3 spells CASSQTLLAGVAKNIQYF. CDR3 in DNA: TGTGCCAGCAGCCAGACCTTACTAGCGGGTGTAGCCAAAAACATTCAGTACTTC.

The chain employs TRBV19 and TRBJ1-6; D possibly corresponds to TRBD1 (5 bases). From germline, CDR1 is LNHDA and CDR2 SQIVND (reference sequence). The V and J ends lost 3 bases and 10 bases respectively, with 13 bases between them. The length of the CDR3 is 14 residues. Written as DNA, the CDR3 is TGTGCCAGTAGTATGGTTAGGGGAAGGTCACCCCTCCACTTT. This encodes CASSMVRGRSPLHF.

This sequence joins TRBV5-5 and TRBJ1-6; D remains ambiguous. Germline CDR1 reads SGHKS; CDR2 reads YYEKEE (reference sequence). Trimming removed 3 bases from V and 5 bases from J, with 12 bases in between. The CDR3 extends over 15 amino acids. The CDR3 region is CASSSESGHNSPLHF. DNA of the CDR3: TGTGCCAGCAGCTCCGAGAGCGGGCATAATTCACCCCTCCACTTT.

This chain joins TRBV28 and TRBJ1-5; TRBD1 is a possible D gene (6 bases). V was shortened by 11 bases and J by 0 bases, with 20 bases between the two germline ends. CDR1 MDHEN and CDR2 SYDVKM come from the germline V gene. The CDR3 loop spans 16 amino acids. CDR3 bases: TGTGCCTCCGAGGGGGAGGGAGCGTATAGCAATCAGCCCCAGCATTTT. It is translated as CASEGEGAYSNQPQHF.

The genes are TRBV7-9 and TRBJ2-1; 8 positions match TRBD2. Losses at the gene ends were 5 bases for V and 4 bases for J; bases not matched to a gene: 10. Germline CDR1 SEHNR, CDR2 FQNEAQ (reference sequence). CDR3 size: 16 residues. CDR3 coding DNA: TGTGCCAGCAGCCCCAGTGGGCGGGGGGAGTACAATGAGCAGTTCTTC. It specifies CASSPSGRGEYNEQFF.

This rearrangement joins TRBV5-1 to TRBJ1-2, with D maybe TRBD1 (5 bases). V lost 2 bases and J lost 8, with 16 bases in between. Per the germline V gene, CDR1 is SGHRS and CDR2 is YFSETQ. This CDR3 contains 14 residues. The CDR3 region is CASSFEGAAVGYTF. In nucleotides, the CDR3 is TGCGCCAGCAGCTTTGAAGGGGCGGCGGTCGGCTACACCTTC.

The V and J genes are TRBV6-4 and TRBJ2-3; 11 nucleotides align to TRBD2. CDR3 length equals 15 residues. The ends lost 0 bases at V and 4 bases at J; junction bases unmatched: 0. From germline, CDR1 is MRHNA and CDR2 SNTAGT. Here the CDR3 reads CASSDSSGGADTQYF. In DNA, the CDR3 is TGTGCCAGCAGTGACTCTAGCGGGGGGGCAGATACGCAGTATTTT.

This sequence joins TRBV7-2 and TRBJ2-1, with D unclear. This CDR3 spans 15 amino acids. Germline CDR1 and CDR2: SGHTA and FQGNSA. Trimming pared 1 base from V and 0 bases from J, leaving 7 bases between. The CDR3 loop reads CASSLDSSSYNEQFF. The CDR3 region has the DNA TGTGCCAGCAGCTTAGACAGTAGCTCCTACAATGAGCAGTTCTTC.

This clone was found a few times. J is TRBJ1-4 and V is TRBV6-1; 10 bases map to TRBD1. The germline CDR1 and CDR2 sequences are MNHNS and SASEGT. The CDR3 sequence is 19 residues long. The V segment lost 3 bases and the J segment 10 bases; nucleotides outside the gene matches: 20. The CDR3 bases are TGTGCCAGCAGTGATAACCTCAAAAGACCGGGACAGGGGACTGGAAAACTGTTTTTT. It encodes CASSDNLKRPGQGTGKLFF.

The chain uses TRBV28 and TRBJ2-3; TRBD2 is a possible D gene (7 bases). Germline V CDR1 and CDR2: MDHEN, SYDVKM. This CDR3 spans 14 amino acids. Trimming cost V 7 bases and J 6 bases, with 17 bases left between them. In nucleotides, the CDR3 is TGTGCCAGCACCATGGGGGGGGCGCTGGATACGCAGTATTTT. Translation: CASTMGGALDTQYF. The full variable domain, its missing parts supplied by reference TRBV28 and TRBJ2-3, is DVKVTQSSRYLVKRTGEKVFLECVQDMDHENMFWYRQDPGLGLRLIYFSYDVKMKEKGDIPEGYSVSREKKERFSLILESASTNQTSMYLCASTMGGALDTQYFGPGTRLTVL.

Note on this clone: The junction departs from the called germline gene at one end, perhaps through a read error. In the same sample, other DNA sequences code for this CDR3. The chain employs TRBV7-2 and TRBJ2-1; 12 nucleotides match TRBD2. The CDR3 loop spans 15 amino acids. Germline V CDR1 and CDR2: SGHTA, FQGNSA. In DNA, the CDR3 is TGTGCCAGCAGCCTAGCGGGGGGGACCTACAATGAGCAGTTCTTC. Amino acid sequence: CASSLAGGTYNEQFF. Using reference TRBV7-2 and TRBJ2-1 for the parts outside the CDR3, the full variable domain is GAGVSQSPSNKVTEKGKDVELRCDPISGHTALYWYRQSLGQGLEFLIYFQGNSAPDKSGLPSDRFSAERTGGSVSTLTIQRTQQEDSAVYLCASSLAGGTYNEQFFGPGTRLTVL.

This clone is a singleton in its sample. The chain recombines TRBV4-2 with TRBJ2-1; 8 bases fit TRBD1. CDR3 length: 18 residues. Trimming cost V 0 bases and J 0 bases; bases outside gene matches: 7. Germline V gene sequence: CDR1 LGHNA, CDR2 YNFKEQ. The CDR3 reads CASSQEQGGQGSYNEQFF. CDR3 bases: TGTGCCAGCAGCCAAGAGCAAGGCGGACAGGGCTCCTACAATGAGCAGTTCTTC.

This chain connects TRBV5-6 to TRBJ2-3, with D possibly being TRBD2 (5 bases). CDR1 and CDR2 (germline): SGHDT, YYEEEE. The CDR3 has 17 amino acids. The V end lost 0 bases, the J end lost 1 base, and 15 bases lay between the germline ends. CDR3 region: CASSLEGVELGTDTQYF. For the CDR3, the DNA is TGTGCCAGCAGCTTGGAGGGAGTGGAATTAGGCACAGATACGCAGTATTTT.

V usage is TRBV7-6 and J usage is TRBJ1-5; TRBD1 might be the D (5 bases). Germline lookup yields CDR1 SGHVS and CDR2 FNYEAQ. The CDR3 consists of 16 residues. V lost 2 bases and J lost 9, with 20 bases in between. CDR3 sequence (DNA): TGTGCCAGCAGCTTAACGACAGATCGGACGCTTGGGCCCCAGCATTTT. This gives the protein CASSLTTDRTLGPQHF. Variable domain in full (rest from reference TRBV7-6 and TRBJ1-5): GAGVSQSPRYKVTKRGQDVALRCDPISGHVSLYWYRQALGQGPEFLTYFNYEAQQDKSGLPNDRFSAERPEGSISTLTIQRTEQRDSAMYRCASSLTTDRTLGPQHFGDGTRLSIL.

The chain has TRBV7-2 and TRBJ1-3; TRBD1 aligns across 7 bases. The CDR3 has 16 amino acids. CDR1 is SGHTA, CDR2 FQGNSA, per germline. V dropped 5 bases and J dropped 4; count of bases not matched to a gene: 11. In DNA, the CDR3 is TGTGCCAGCAGCGGGTACAGGGGCTCATCAGGAAACACCATATATTTT. Amino acid sequence: CASSGYRGSSGNTIYF.